These 7 T cell receptor beta chains share one sample of origin, sequenced in a study of blood T cells in healthy people across ages. Primed by a sample-barcoded 5' primer and a J-beta primer mix, a second PCR proceeded for 7 to 11 cycles. TCRdb called the 5' RACE reads again in MiXCR, with one record for every CDR3 protein. The repertoire holds 700,000 to 950,000 distinct CDR3 sequences, 58% seen once, with around 22% in the top ten. The specimen sequenced was blood. The receptors shown here come from a man aged 25 to 40 in good health.

The CDR3 bases are TGTGCCAGCAGCGTAGACAGGGCCGGCGGGGAGCTGTTTTTT. Translated, it gives CASSVDRAGGELFF. The chain carries TRBV9 and TRBJ2-2, with TRBD1 as a possible D gene (6 bases). CDR1 is SGDLS, CDR2 YYNGEE, per germline. V shed 0 bases and J shed 7 bases, with 10 bases lying between them. This CDR3 has 14 residues.

J is TRBJ2-1 and V is TRBV4-3; tentatively, D is TRBD1 or TRBD2 (5 bases each). V was shortened by 2 bases and J by 6 bases, with 14 bases between the two germline ends. The germline gives CDR1 LGHNA, CDR2 YSLEER. This CDR3 spans 15 amino acids. CDR3 sequence: CASSQTGTNRNEQFF. In nucleotides, the CDR3 is TGCGCCAGCAGCCAAACCGGGACGAACCGCAATGAGCAGTTCTTC.

Only a few counts were recorded for this clonotype. This sequence joins TRBV28 and TRBJ1-5; D call uncertain. With 6 bases removed from V and 0 bases from J, the gap between germline ends came to 18 bases. Per germline, CDR1 MDHEN and CDR2 SYDVKM. This CDR3 comprises 17 residues. This chain's CDR3 is CASRGSWRRGSNQPQHF. CDR3 bases: TGTGCCAGCAGAGGATCTTGGCGCCGGGGTAGCAATCAGCCCCAGCATTTT.

The chain carries TRBV3-1 and TRBJ2-5; weak D call: TRBD1 (6 bases). Trimming took 4 bases from V and 11 from J, leaving 11 bases between them. The CDR3 is 11 amino acids. Germline loops: CDR1 LGHDT, CDR2 YNNKEL (reference sequence). The CDR3 DNA sequence: TGTGCCAGCAGCCGGTCAGGGGAGCAGTACTTC. This codes for CASSRSGEQYF.

This sequence joins TRBV3-1 and TRBJ1-4, with no clear D. The germline gives CDR1 LGHDT, CDR2 YNNKEL (reference sequence). V was shortened by 4 bases and J by 4 bases, with 10 bases between the two germline ends. The CDR3 spans 14 residues. The CDR3 nucleotides are TGTGCCAGCAGCCCACGACCGTTTAATGAAAAACTGTTTTTT. It yields the protein CASSPRPFNEKLFF. The full variable domain, in which reference TRBV3-1 and TRBJ1-4 provide the parts outside the CDR3, is DTAVSQTPKYLVTQMGNDKSIKCEQNLGHDTMYWYKQDSKKFLKIMFSYNNKELIINETVPNRFSPKSPDKAHLNLHINSLELGDSAVYFCASSPRPFNEKLFFGSGTQLSVL.

This chain links TRBV20-1 with TRBJ2-4; no firm D call. Germline V CDR1 and CDR2: DFQATT, SNEGSKA (reference sequence). The CDR3 spans 15 residues. V lost 6 bases and J 6 bases, leaving 21 bases between the germline ends. The CDR3 spells CSAAGDGSGGNIQYF. CDR3 nucleotides: TGCAGTGCCGCCGGAGATGGGTCCGGTGGAAACATTCAGTACTTC.

The rearrangement links TRBV20-1 to TRBJ2-1; 12 positions match TRBD2. The CDR3 loop spans 19 amino acids. V shed 4 bases, J shed 1 base, and the junction held 14 bases outside the gene matches. CDR1 and CDR2 from the germline V gene are DFQATT and SNEGSKA (reference sequence). This CDR3 is CSAKSLTSGSKVSYNEQFF. The CDR3 nucleotides are TGCAGTGCTAAATCGCTGACTAGCGGGAGCAAAGTGTCCTACAATGAGCAGTTCTTC.